The source of this TCR beta chain is a study of cytomegalovirus exposure and HLA in healthy donors. Libraries were prepared by immunoSEQ multiplex PCR; TCRdb keeps only in-frame clonotypes and omits some of them. The table shows fewer than 150,000 clones, with around nine tenths occurring only once. Germline CDR1 and CDR2: MNHEY and SMNVEV (reference sequence). The junction had 2 bases not matched to a gene; V was cut back by 0 bases and J by 8 bases. The CDR3 covers 15 residues. The sample consisted of PBMCs. The receptor was isolated from a young man in good health and CMV-seropositive. The V and J genes are TRBV27 and TRBJ1-6; 9 positions match TRBD1. The CDR3 region is CASSLSGQGHSPLHF. CDR3 nucleotides: TGTGCCAGCAGTTTATCGGGACAGGGTCATTCACCCCTCCACTTT.